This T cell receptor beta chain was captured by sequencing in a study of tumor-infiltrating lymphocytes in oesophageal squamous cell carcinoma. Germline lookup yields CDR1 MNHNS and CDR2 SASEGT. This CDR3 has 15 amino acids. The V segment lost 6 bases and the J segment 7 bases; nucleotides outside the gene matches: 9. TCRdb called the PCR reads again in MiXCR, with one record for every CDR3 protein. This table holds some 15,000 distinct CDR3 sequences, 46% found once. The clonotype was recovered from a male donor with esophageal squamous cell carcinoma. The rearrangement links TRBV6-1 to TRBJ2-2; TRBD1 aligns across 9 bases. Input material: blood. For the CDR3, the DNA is TGTGCCAGCAGACAGTGGACAGGGGTCGGCGGGGAGCTGTTTTTT. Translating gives CASRQWTGVGGELFF.